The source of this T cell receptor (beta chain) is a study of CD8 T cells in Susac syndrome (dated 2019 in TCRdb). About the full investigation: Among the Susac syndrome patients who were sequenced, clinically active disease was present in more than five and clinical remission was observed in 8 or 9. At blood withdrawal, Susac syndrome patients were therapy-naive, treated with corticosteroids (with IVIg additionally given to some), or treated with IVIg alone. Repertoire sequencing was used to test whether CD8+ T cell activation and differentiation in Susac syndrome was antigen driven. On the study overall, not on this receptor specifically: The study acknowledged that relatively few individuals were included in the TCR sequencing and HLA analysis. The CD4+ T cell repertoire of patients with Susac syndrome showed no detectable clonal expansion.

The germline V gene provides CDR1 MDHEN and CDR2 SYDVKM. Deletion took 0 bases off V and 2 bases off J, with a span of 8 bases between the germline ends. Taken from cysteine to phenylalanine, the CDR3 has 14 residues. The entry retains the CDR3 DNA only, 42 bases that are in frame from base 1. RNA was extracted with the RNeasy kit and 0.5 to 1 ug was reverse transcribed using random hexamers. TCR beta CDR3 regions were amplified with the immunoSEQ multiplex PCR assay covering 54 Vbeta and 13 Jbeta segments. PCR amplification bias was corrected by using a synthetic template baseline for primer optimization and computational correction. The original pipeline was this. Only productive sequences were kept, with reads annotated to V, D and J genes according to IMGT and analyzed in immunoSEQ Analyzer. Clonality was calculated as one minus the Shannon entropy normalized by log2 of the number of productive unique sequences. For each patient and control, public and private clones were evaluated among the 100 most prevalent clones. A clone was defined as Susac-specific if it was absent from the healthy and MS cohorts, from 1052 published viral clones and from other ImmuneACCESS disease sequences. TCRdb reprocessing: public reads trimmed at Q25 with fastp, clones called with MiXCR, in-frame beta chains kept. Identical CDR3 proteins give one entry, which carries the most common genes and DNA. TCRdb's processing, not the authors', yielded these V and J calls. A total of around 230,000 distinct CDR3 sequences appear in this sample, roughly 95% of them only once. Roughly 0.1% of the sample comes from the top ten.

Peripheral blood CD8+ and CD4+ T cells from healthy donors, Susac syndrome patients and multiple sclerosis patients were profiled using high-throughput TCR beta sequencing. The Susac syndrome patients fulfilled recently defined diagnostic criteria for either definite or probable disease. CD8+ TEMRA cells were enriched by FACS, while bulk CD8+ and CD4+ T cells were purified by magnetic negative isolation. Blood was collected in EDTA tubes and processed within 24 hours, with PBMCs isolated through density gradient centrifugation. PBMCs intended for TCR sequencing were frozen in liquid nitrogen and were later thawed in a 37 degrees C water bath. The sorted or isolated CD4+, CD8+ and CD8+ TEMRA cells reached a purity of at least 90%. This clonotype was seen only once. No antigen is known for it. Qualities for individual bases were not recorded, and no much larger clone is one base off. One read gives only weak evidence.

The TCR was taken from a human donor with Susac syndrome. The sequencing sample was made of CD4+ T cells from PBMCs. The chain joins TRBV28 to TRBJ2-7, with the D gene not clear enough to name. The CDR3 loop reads CASSLWAQTYEQYF. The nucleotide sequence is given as TGTGCCAGCAGTTTATGGGCTCAGACCTACGAGCAGTACTTC.